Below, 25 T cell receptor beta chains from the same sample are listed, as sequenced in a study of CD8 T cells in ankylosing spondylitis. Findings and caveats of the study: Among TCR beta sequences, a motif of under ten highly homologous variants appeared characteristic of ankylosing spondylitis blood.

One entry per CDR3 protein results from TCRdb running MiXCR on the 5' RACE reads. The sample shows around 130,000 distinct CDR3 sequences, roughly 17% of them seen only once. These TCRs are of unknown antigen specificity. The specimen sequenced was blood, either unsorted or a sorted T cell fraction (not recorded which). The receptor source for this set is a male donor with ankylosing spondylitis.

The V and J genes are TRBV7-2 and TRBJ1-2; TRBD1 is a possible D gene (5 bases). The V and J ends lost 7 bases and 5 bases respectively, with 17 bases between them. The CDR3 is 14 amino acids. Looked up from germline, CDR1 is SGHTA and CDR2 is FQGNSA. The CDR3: CASNRGRGWYGYTF. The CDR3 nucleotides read TGTGCCAGCAACCGTGGAAGGGGCTGGTATGGCTACACCTTC.

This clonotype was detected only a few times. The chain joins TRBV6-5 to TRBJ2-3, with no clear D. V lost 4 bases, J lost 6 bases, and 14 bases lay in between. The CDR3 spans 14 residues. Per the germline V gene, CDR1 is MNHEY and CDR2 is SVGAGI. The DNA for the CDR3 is TGTGCCAGCAGTTTATTCGCCCCGGCGGATACGCAGTATTTT. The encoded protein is CASSLFAPADTQYF.

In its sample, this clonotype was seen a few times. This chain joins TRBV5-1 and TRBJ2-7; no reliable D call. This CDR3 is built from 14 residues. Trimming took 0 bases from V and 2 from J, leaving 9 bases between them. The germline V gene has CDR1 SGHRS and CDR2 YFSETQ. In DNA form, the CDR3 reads TGCGCCAGCAGCTTGGGAGCTGGAACCTACGAGCAGTACTTC. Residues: CASSLGAGTYEQYF.

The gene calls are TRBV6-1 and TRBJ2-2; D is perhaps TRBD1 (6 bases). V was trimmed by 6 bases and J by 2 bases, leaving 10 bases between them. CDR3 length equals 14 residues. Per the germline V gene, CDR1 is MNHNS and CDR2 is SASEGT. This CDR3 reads CASRQGFNTGELFF. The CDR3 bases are TGTGCCAGCAGGCAGGGGTTTAACACCGGGGAGCTGTTTTTT.

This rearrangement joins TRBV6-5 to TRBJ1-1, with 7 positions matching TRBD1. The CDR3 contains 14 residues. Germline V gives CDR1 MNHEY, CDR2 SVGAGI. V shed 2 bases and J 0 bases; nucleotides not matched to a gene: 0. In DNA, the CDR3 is TGTGCCAGCAGTTACGGGACAGTGAACACTGAAGCTTTCTTT. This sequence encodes CASSYGTVNTEAFF.

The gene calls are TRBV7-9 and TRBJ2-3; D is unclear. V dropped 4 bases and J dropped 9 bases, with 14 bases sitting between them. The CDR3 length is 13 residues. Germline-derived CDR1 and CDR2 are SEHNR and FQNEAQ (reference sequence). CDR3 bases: TGTGCCAGCAGCTCCACAAGGGTTCAGACGCAGTATTTT. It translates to CASSSTRVQTQYF.

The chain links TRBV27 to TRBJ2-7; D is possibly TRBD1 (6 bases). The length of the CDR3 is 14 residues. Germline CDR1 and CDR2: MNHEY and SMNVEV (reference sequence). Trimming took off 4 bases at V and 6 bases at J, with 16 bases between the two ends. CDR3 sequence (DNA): TGTGCCAGCAGTTCGAGACAGTGGGGGCGCGAGCAGTACTTC. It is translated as CASSSRQWGREQYF.

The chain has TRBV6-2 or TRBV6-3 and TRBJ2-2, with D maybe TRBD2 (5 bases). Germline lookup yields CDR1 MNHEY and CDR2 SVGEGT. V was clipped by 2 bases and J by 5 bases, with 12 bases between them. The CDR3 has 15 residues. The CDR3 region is CASSYGEFRTGELFF. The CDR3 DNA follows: TGTGCCAGCAGTTACGGGGAGTTTCGGACCGGGGAGCTGTTTTTT.

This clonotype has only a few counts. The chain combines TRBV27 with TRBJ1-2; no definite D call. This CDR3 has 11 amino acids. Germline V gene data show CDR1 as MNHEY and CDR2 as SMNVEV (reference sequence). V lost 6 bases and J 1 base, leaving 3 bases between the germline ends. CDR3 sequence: CASRSNYGYTF. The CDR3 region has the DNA TGTGCCAGCAGAAGTAACTATGGCTACACCTTC.

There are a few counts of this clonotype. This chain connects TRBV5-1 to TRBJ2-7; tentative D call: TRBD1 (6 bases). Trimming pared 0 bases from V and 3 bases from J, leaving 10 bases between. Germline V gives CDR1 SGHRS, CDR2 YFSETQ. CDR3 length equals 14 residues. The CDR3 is CASSLDREIYEQYF. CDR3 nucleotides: TGCGCCAGCAGCTTGGACAGGGAAATCTACGAGCAGTACTTC.

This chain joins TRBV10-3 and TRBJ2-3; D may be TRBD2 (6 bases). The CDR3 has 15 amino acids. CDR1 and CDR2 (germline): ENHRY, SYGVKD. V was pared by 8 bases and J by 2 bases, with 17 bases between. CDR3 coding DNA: TGTGCCATCCTCGGGTCTAGCGAGAACACAGATACGCAGTATTTT. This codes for CAILGSSENTDTQYF.

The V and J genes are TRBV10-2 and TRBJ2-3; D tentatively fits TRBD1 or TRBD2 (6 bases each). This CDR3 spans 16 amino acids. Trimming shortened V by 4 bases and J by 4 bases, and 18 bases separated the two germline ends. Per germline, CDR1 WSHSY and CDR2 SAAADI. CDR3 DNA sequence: TGCGCCAGCAGTGGAGGGGGGACCACGGCACCAGATACGCAGTATTTT. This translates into CASSGGGTTAPDTQYF.

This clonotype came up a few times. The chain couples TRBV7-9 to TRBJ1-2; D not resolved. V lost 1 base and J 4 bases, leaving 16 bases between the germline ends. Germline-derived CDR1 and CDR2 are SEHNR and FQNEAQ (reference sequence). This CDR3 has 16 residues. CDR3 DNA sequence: TGTGCCAGCAGCTTAGAAAAAGGTTCCCCCAGCTATGGCTACACCTTC. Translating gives CASSLEKGSPSYGYTF.

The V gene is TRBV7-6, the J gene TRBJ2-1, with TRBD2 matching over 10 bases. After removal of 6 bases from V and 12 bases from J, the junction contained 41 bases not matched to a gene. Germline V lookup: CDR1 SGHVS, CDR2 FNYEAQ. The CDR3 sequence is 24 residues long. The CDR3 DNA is TGTGCCAGCAGAGGGCTTTTTCACGGACTAGCGGCCGGAGATCCCTTACAATCTCCAGGCGGGCAGTTCTTC. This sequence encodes CASRGLFHGLAAGDPLQSPGGQFF.

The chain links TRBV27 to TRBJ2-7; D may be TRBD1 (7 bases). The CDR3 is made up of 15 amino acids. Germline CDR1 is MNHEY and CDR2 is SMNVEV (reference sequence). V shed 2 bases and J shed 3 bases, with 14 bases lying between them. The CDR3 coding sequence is TGTGCCAGCAGTTTAGGGGGGACAGCCGGCTACGAGCAGTACTTC. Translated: CASSLGGTAGYEQYF.

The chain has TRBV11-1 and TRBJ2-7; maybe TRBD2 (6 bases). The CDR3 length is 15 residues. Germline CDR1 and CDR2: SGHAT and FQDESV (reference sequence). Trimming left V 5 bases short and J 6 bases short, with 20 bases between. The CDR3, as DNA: TGTGCCAGCAGCCTCGTCCTTGGGGGACTCGGCGAGCAGTACTTC. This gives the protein CASSLVLGGLGEQYF. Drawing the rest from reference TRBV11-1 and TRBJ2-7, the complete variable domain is EAEVAQSPRYKITEKSQAVAFWCDPISGHATLYWYRQILGQGPELLVQFQDESVVDDSQLPKDRFSAERLKGVDSTLKIQPAELGDSAMYLCASSLVLGGLGEQYFGPGTRLTVT.

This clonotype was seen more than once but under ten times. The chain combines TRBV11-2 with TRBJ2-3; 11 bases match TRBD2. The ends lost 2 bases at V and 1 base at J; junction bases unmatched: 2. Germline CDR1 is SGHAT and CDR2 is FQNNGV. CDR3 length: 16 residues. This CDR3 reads CASSLILAGGTDTQYF. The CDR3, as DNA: TGTGCCAGCAGCTTAATACTAGCGGGAGGCACAGATACGCAGTATTTT.

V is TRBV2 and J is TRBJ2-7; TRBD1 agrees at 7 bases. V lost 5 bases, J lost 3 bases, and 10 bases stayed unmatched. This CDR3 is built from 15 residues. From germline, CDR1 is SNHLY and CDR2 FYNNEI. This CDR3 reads CASSHSTGQNYEQYF. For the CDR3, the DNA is TGTGCCAGCAGTCACTCCACGGGACAGAACTACGAGCAGTACTTC.

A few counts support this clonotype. CDR3: CASSFGLDSPYNEQFF. CDR3 nucleotide sequence: TGTGCCAGCAGCTTTGGCCTGGATAGCCCTTACAATGAGCAGTTCTTC. The chain uses TRBV11-2 and TRBJ2-1, with unresolved D. Trimming left V 3 bases short and J 4 bases short, with 16 bases between. The CDR3 length is 16 residues. Germline values: CDR1 SGHAT, CDR2 FQNNGV.

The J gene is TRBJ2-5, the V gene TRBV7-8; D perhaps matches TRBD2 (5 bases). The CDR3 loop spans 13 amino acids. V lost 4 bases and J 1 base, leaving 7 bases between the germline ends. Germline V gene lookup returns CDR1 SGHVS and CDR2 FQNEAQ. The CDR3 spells CASSSSGQETQYF. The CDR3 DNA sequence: TGTGCCAGCAGCTCCAGCGGCCAAGAGACCCAGTACTTC. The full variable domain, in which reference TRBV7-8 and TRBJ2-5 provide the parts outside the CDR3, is GAGVSQSPRYKVAKRGQDVALRCDPISGHVSLFWYQQALGQGPEFLTYFQNEAQLDKSGLPSDRFFAERPEGSVSTLKIQRTQQEDSAVYLCASSSSGQETQYFGPGTRLLVL.

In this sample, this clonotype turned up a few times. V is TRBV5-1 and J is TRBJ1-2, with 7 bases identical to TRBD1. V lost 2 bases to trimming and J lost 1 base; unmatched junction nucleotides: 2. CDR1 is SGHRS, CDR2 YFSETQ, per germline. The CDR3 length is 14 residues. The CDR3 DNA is TGCGCCAGCAGCTTCACAGGGGTTAACTATGGCTACACCTTC. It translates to CASSFTGVNYGYTF.

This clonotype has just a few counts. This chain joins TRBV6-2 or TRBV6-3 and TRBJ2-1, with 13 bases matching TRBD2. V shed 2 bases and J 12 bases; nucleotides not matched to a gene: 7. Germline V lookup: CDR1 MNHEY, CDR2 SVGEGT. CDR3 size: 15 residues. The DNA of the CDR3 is TGTGCCAGCAGTTACGGACTAGCGGGAGAGGGGTGGCAGTTCTTC. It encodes CASSYGLAGEGWQFF.

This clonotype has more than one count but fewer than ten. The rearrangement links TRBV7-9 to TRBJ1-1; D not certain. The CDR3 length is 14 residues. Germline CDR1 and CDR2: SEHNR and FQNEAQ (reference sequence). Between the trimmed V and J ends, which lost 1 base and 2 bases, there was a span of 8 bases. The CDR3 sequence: CASSLEFSNTEAFF. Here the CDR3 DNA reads TGTGCCAGCAGCTTAGAATTCAGTAACACTGAAGCTTTCTTT.

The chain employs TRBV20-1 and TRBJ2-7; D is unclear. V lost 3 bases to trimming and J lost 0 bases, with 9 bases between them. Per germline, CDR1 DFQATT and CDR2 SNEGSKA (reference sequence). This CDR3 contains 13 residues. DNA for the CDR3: TGCAGTGCTAGCGTCGGCCACTCCTACGAGCAGTACTTC. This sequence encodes CSASVGHSYEQYF.

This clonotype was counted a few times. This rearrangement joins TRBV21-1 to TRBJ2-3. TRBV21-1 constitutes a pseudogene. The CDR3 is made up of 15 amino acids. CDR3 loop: CASSKGVGGTDTQYF. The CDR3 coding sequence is TGTGCCAGCAGCAAAGGAGTTGGGGGCACAGATACGCAGTATTTT.